This entry concerns a single T cell receptor (beta chain). The data belong to a study of blood T cell repertoires in COVID-19. Study overall: Researchers got acute and convalescent COVID-19 samples from the United States, Italy and Spain.

The table came from immunoSEQ multiplex PCR; TCRdb's copy has only in-frame clones and leaves some out. The data hold some 60,000 clones, with around 81% observed a single time. CDR1 is SGHVS and CDR2 is FQNEAQ in the germline V gene. The V and J ends lost 2 bases and 7 bases respectively, with 17 bases between them. This CDR3 has 16 amino acids. This receptor was obtained from a man older than 75 with COVID-19, enrolled during active disease. Specimen: peripheral blood. This rearrangement joins TRBV7-8 to TRBJ1-4; D may be TRBD1 (5 bases). Here the CDR3 DNA reads TGTGCCAGCAGCTTAAGGAATAGGGACGGGAGTGAAAAACTGTTTTTT. It codes for CASSLRNRDGSEKLFF.